The T cell receptor (beta chain) described here comes from a study of brain T cells in children with intractable seizures (dated by TCRdb to the early 2020s). About the investigation overall: As a first screen for immune gene transcripts, resected brain tissue from 53 pediatric epilepsy surgery cases was run on a NanoString immunology panel. About 70% of the 12 selected surgery cases also had pre-surgery blood sequenced, which left four cases with brain tissue only.

Broader findings and caveats from the paper: Because sequencing depth was different between pre-surgery and post-surgery blood, clones absent from the pre-surgery sample may reflect undersampling. The patients' HCMV serostatus was not known, and viral specificity was inferred solely from CDR3 sequence similarity.

This specimen's time point label, interpreted: blood from clinic visit 5 months post-surgery; TSC patient then seizure free. The surgery cases showing the highest brain T cell transcript signatures were chosen for TCR beta chain sequencing of brain tissue and, when available, of blood. Prior to surgery, the patients had been treated with at least one anti-epileptic drug. The TCR-sequenced patients were children whose drug-resistant epilepsy was caused by tuberous sclerosis complex, focal cortical dysplasia, Rasmussen encephalitis or hemimegalencephaly. The Monarch genomic DNA purification kit was used to extract bulk genomic DNA from unsorted brain tissue and from whole blood. A few counts support this clone. Which antigen it targets is not known. Base qualities are not at hand, and no much larger clone is one base apart. Within the sample, other DNA sequences also encode this same CDR3. TCR beta chain sequences were generated from genomic DNA using the immunoSEQ assay. Regarding the original processing steps: CDR3 sequences that did not begin with the conserved framework cysteine at position 104 were removed manually. Clonality was calculated as one minus the normalized Shannon's Diversity Index, with values ranging from 0 (maximal diversity) to 1 (oligoclonal). Chi-squared comparison-of-proportions tests were used to check whether the frequency of the same CDR3 differed between samples, for example brain versus blood. Public clonotypes were found through immuneACCESS searches, while the VDJdb browser was used to judge similarity to known antiviral clonotypes. Drawn from immuneACCESS, this table holds only the in-frame rearrangements with V and J called that TCRdb kept. Clones are partly lost; checked studies trace under half to an unresolved V gene and leave the rest unexplained. V, J and clone size reflect that table, while D and trimming were determined from the DNA. This sample comprises 300,000 to 400,000 clones, over 90% of them detected only once. Approximately 5% of the sample rests with the top ten.

V and J lose 0 bases and 3 bases, and a span of 6 bases separates them. The CDR3, from cysteine to phenylalanine, totals 13 residues. The sequence is cut down to CDR3 DNA, 39 bases in frame from base 1. According to the germline V gene, CDR1 reads MNHEY and CDR2 reads SVGAGI. The sequence derives from a boy under two years old with tuberous sclerosis and intractable seizures. The chain is made from TRBV6-5 and TRBJ2-7; TRBD2 is possibly the D segment (6 matching bases). The sequencing here drew on peripheral blood, taken roughly 5 months after surgery. The DNA is as follows: TGTGCCAGCAGTTACTCGCGGGGCTACGAGCAGTACTTC. Its product reads: CASSYSRGYEQYF.